This entry describes one T cell receptor beta chain. Antigen specificity is unknown. A much larger clone differs by one base, so this may be a read error. The CDR3 spans 14 residues. Germline V gene sequence: CDR1 SGHTA, CDR2 FQGTGA. This sample was included in a study of glioma-infiltrating T cells. Overall study findings and caveats: Non-neoplastic patients had below-expected tissue-blood divergence, while all gliomas exceeded expectation. Very few CDR3 sequences were shared between tissue and blood.

The iRepertoire nested amplicon-rescue multiplex PCR amplified TCR alpha and beta CDR3s from RNA. One-step reverse transcription and amplification started from about 100-400 ng of tissue mRNA or PBMC total RNA. TCRdb used MiXCR to reprocess the multiplex PCR reads, holding one entry per CDR3 protein. The sample contains over 80,000 distinct CDR3 sequences, 35% to 45% of which appear only once. This TCR was recovered from a human donor with low-grade glioma or glioblastoma, undergoing nonglioma brain surgery, or in good health (not recorded which). The chain recombines TRBV7-3 with TRBJ2-5; TRBD1 matches at 7 bases. The specimen sequenced was glioma tissue, nonneoplastic brain tissue, or PBMCs (not recorded which). The CDR3 DNA follows: TGTGCCACCAGCTTGTCCGGGACAGTCGAGACCCAGTACTTC. Translating it yields CATSLSGTVETQYF. The variable domain in full, completed from reference TRBV7-3 and TRBJ2-5, reads GAGVSQTPSNKVTEKGKYVELRCDPISGHTALYWYRQSLGQGPEFLIYFQGTGAADDSGLPNDRFFAVRPEGSVSTLKIQRTERGDSAVYLCATSLSGTVETQYFGPGTRLLVL.